What follows are 20 T cell receptor beta chains derived from one specimen sequenced in a study of T cells after yellow fever vaccination (dated by TCRdb to between 2017 and 2020). Preparation of the library involved 5' RACE. Sequencing used an Illumina HiSeq 2500. The public reads were reanalyzed by TCRdb: fastp trimming at Q25, MiXCR alignment, in-frame beta chains only. Rows merge per CDR3 protein into single entries with the most common DNA and genes. Recorded for this sample are approximately 580,000 distinct CDR3 sequences; about a sixth of them occurred a single time. 17% of the sample belongs to the ten largest clones. Explained via the paper, the treatment or condition label denotes: live attenuated yellow fever vaccine strain. This material consisted of PBMCs, taken 5 to 6 days after the first yellow fever vaccination. Source of these receptors: a man aged 18 to 29 who received the YFV17D yellow fever vaccine.

The rearrangement uses TRBV6-1 and TRBJ2-3; TRBD1 is a possible D gene (5 bases). The germline V gene encodes CDR1 MNHNS and CDR2 SASEGT. Trimming left V 7 bases short and J 1 base short, with 12 bases between. This CDR3 contains 14 residues. CDR3 protein: CASKSGWGTDTQYF. The DNA for the CDR3 is TGTGCCAGCAAGTCAGGGTGGGGCACAGATACGCAGTATTTT.

V is TRBV6-5 and J is TRBJ2-7; D not certain. Trimming cost V 0 bases and J 2 bases, with 11 bases left between them. There are 15 residues in the CDR3. In germline, CDR1 is MNHEY, CDR2 SVGAGI. This CDR3 is CASSYSIADPYEQYV. The DNA of the CDR3 is TGTGCCAGCAGTTACTCGATTGCGGACCCCTACGAGCAGTACGTC.

This clonotype was seen only a few times. The chain combines TRBV6-1 with TRBJ2-1, with TRBD1 matching 8 bases. Germline trimming cut 4 bases from V and 4 bases from J; bases unmatched to any gene: 6. Germline V gene data show CDR1 as MNHNS and CDR2 as SASEGT. CDR3 length equals 15 residues. The CDR3 bases are TGTGCCAGCAGTGGGGGGCAGGGGGCTTACAATGAGCAGTTCTTC. Its protein product is CASSGGQGAYNEQFF.

V gene TRBV12-3 or TRBV12-4 combines with J gene TRBJ2-3; D not certain. The CDR3 is made up of 13 amino acids. The V end was cut by 3 bases, the J end by 4 bases, with 8 bases between. The CDR3 DNA reads TGTGCCAGCAGTTTTATAGGACCAGATACGCAGTATTTT. Translation gives CASSFIGPDTQYF.

This clonotype was recorded a few times. The gene calls are TRBV9 and TRBJ2-1; D remains ambiguous. CDR3 length: 14 amino acids. Between the trimmed V and J ends, which lost 3 bases and 4 bases, there was a span of 11 bases. In germline, CDR1 is SGDLS, CDR2 YYNGEE. The CDR3 sequence is CASSAPPSYNEQFF. The CDR3 DNA reads as TGTGCCAGCAGCGCCCCCCCATCGTACAATGAGCAGTTCTTC.

V gene TRBV18 combines with J gene TRBJ1-4, with D hard to call. Germline CDR1 reads KGHSH; CDR2 reads LQKENI. The CDR3 is 12 residues long. Trimming took 2 bases from V and 12 from J, leaving 10 bases between them. The CDR3 sequence is CASSPSLGELFF. In DNA form, the CDR3 reads TGTGCCAGCTCACCATCGCTTGGGGAACTGTTTTTT. The complete variable domain, with remaining parts taken from reference TRBV18 and TRBJ1-4, reads NAGVMQNPRHLVRRRGQEARLRCSPMKGHSHVYWYRQLPEEGLKFMVYLQKENIIDESGMPKERFSAEFPKEGPSILRIQQVVRGDSAAYFCASSPSLGELFFGSGTQLSVL.

This clonotype was found a few times. The chain combines TRBV18 with TRBJ1-6; the D is unclear. V gave up 3 bases and J gave up 12 bases, with 12 bases separating them. Germline V gives CDR1 KGHSH, CDR2 LQKENI. This CDR3 has 13 amino acids. The CDR3: CASSPDRLRPLHF. The CDR3 bases are TGTGCCAGCTCACCGGACCGCTTGAGACCCCTCCACTTT.

This clonotype was observed a few times. The rearrangement links TRBV28 to TRBJ1-1; D possibly corresponds to TRBD1 (5 bases). V was trimmed by 6 bases and J by 8 bases, leaving 13 bases between them. The CDR3 length is 12 residues. The germline V gene has CDR1 MDHEN and CDR2 SYDVKM. The CDR3 here is CASRPMSGEAFF. The CDR3 DNA sequence: TGTGCCAGCAGACCCATGTCAGGGGAAGCTTTCTTT.

The rearrangement joins TRBV7-2 to TRBJ2-5, with D uncertain. Germline CDR1 SGHTA, CDR2 FQGNSA. Trimming took off 5 bases at V and 2 bases at J, with 15 bases between the two ends. CDR3 length: 15 residues. CDR3 nucleotides: TGTGCCAGCAGCGCCTGGGTGACCGTACAAGAGACCCAGTACTTC. Its protein is CASSAWVTVQETQYF.

This clonotype was picked up a small number of times. The J gene is TRBJ1-2, the V gene TRBV13; D is unclear. Trimming shortened V by 5 bases and J by 4 bases, and 11 bases separated the two germline ends. The germline V gene has CDR1 PRHDT and CDR2 FYEKMQ (reference sequence). This CDR3 is 13 amino acids long. The CDR3 region is CASSPRALYGYTF. CDR3 DNA: TGTGCCAGCAGCCCCCGGGCCCTCTATGGCTACACCTTC. The whole variable domain, filled in from reference TRBV13 and TRBJ1-2, reads AAGVIQSPRHLIKEKRETATLKCYPIPRHDTVYWYQQGPGQDPQFLISFYEKMQSDKGSIPDRFSAQQFSDYHSELNMSSLELGDSALYFCASSPRALYGYTFGSGTRLTVV.

The genes are TRBV3-1 and TRBJ2-2; 12 nucleotides agree with TRBD2. Per germline, CDR1 LGHDT and CDR2 YNNKEL (reference sequence). J was trimmed by 2 bases and V by 3 bases; bases with no gene match: 4. CDR3 size: 17 residues. CDR3 nucleotides: TGTGCCAGCAGCCAGCTAGCGGGGGGGAGAAACACCGGGGAGCTGTTTTTT. Its protein product is CASSQLAGGRNTGELFF.

This clonotype turned up a few times. This sequence joins TRBV20-1 and TRBJ2-7; the match to TRBD1 covers 7 bases. The CDR3 is made up of 14 amino acids. CDR1 and CDR2 from the germline V gene are DFQATT and SNEGSKA (reference sequence). The junction had 10 bases not matched to a gene; V was cut back by 4 bases and J by 4 bases. In DNA, the CDR3 is TGCAGTGCTATCTTCCCGGGACAGAGTTACGAGCAGTACGTC. Its translation is CSAIFPGQSYEQYV.

This clonotype turned up a few times. The rearrangement joins TRBV28 to TRBJ2-1; 10 nucleotides line up with TRBD1. The CDR3 is 16 residues long. Germline lookup yields CDR1 MDHEN and CDR2 SYDVKM. The ends lost 4 bases at V and 8 bases at J; junction bases unmatched: 11. The CDR3 reads CASSSQGGQGSDEQFF. CDR3 nucleotides: TGTGCCAGCAGTTCACAGGGGGGACAGGGGAGCGATGAGCAGTTCTTC.

The CDR3 DNA reads as TGTGCCAGCAGTGAGGAGACCTCCTATAATTCACCCCTCCACTTT. As protein: CASSEETSYNSPLHF. The V and J genes are TRBV25-1 and TRBJ1-6; D unclear. V dropped 3 bases and J dropped 0 bases, with 6 bases sitting between them. The germline V gene has CDR1 MGHDK and CDR2 SYGVNS. The CDR3 covers 15 residues.

The chain employs TRBV9 and TRBJ2-5; 7 positions match TRBD1. The V and J ends lost 2 bases and 5 bases, in that order; junction bases with no gene match: 3. CDR1 and CDR2 from the germline V gene are SGDLS and YYNGEE. The CDR3 length is 13 residues. The CDR3 DNA reads as TGTGCCAGCAGCGTCGACAGGGTTGAGACCCAGTACTTC. It codes for CASSVDRVETQYF.

The chain links TRBV10-3 to TRBJ2-3; D might be TRBD1 (5 bases). The germline V gene encodes CDR1 ENHRY and CDR2 SYGVKD. CDR3 length: 15 amino acids. V dropped 7 bases and J dropped 0 bases, with 14 bases sitting between them. CDR3 sequence: CAIIQTEQSTDTQYF. CDR3 in DNA: TGTGCCATCATTCAGACAGAGCAAAGCACAGATACGCAGTATTTT.

A note on this clonotype: At one end, the junction sequence differs from germline, possibly due to a read error. The chain recombines TRBV27 with TRBJ1-1; TRBD1 is a possible D gene (5 bases). CDR3 length: 14 amino acids. Germline V lookup: CDR1 MNHEY, CDR2 SMNVEV (reference sequence). CDR3 region: CASSLSTVNTEAFF. The CDR3 nucleotides read TGTGCCAGCAGTCTATCGACAGTGAACACTGAAGCTTTCTTT.

The genes are TRBV4-1 and TRBJ2-1; no definite D call. The V end lost 0 bases, the J end lost 5 bases, and 8 bases lay between the germline ends. The CDR3 loop spans 14 amino acids. The germline V gene encodes CDR1 MGHRA and CDR2 YSYEKL. The CDR3: CASSQERANNEQFF. CDR3 coding DNA: TGCGCCAGCAGCCAAGAAAGGGCAAACAATGAGCAGTTCTTC.

The chain carries TRBV20-1 and TRBJ2-7, with TRBD1 identical over 9 bases. CDR3 size: 13 residues. V trimming: 6 bases; J trimming: 4 bases; junction bases outside the gene matches: 7. Germline lookup yields CDR1 DFQATT and CDR2 SNEGSKA (reference sequence). In nucleotides, the CDR3 is TGCAGTGCCACCAGGGACAGGGAGTACGAGCAGTACGTC. This encodes CSATRDREYEQYV.

The chain combines TRBV7-2 with TRBJ1-5; TRBD1 is a possible D gene (5 bases). CDR3 length: 18 amino acids. Germline V gene lookup returns CDR1 SGHTA and CDR2 FQGNSA. V was trimmed by 0 bases and J by 0 bases, leaving 15 bases between them. In DNA, the CDR3 is TGTGCCAGCAGCTTAGCGCATGGGGGAGGATATAGCAATCAGCCCCAGCATTTT. This translates into CASSLAHGGGYSNQPQHF.